The clone carrying this T cell receptor beta chain has only a few counts. Its antigen is unknown. From the reads, TCRdb called clonotypes with MiXCR, one entry per CDR3 protein. The repertoire holds about 400,000 distinct CDR3 sequences, with about 35% as singletons. Germline CDR1 is LGHNA and CDR2 is YSLEER. The V and J ends lost 1 base and 12 bases respectively, with 16 bases between them. The CDR3 covers 14 residues. These data originate in a study of T cell repertoires in cytomegalovirus infection. As for the study in general: Selection of CMV epitopes for the study included recently identified HLA-C-restricted and well-studied HLA-B-restricted ones. Based on public TCR beta signatures, there were indications of CMV infection and of a matching HLA type. Overall study findings and caveats: There were HLA-C-restricted CMV-specific TCR beta clonotypes dominating the ex vivo response.

The gene calls are TRBV4-3 and TRBJ2-1, with D possibly matching TRBD1 (6 bases). Sequenced here: cultured PBMCs, sampled from culture after CMV antigen stimulation. This clonotype originated in a human donor in good health (CMV status not recorded). Some clones in this sample may be carry-over from other donors' samples. CDR3 coding DNA: TGCGCCAGCAGCCAAGGGACGACAGGTGTTGGGCAGTTCTTC. Translation gives CASSQGTTGVGQFF.